Sequencing of this TCR beta chain was carried out in a study of monozygotic twins with inflammatory bowel disease. Points from the study as a whole: The inverse Simpson measure of TCRbeta diversity was lower in IBD patients than in healthy co-twins.

Following a re-call of the 5' RACE reads, TCRdb has one entry per CDR3 protein and lacks DNA. This sample's table reports nearly 450,000 distinct CDR3 sequences. As for this clonotype: Its cognate antigen is unknown.

This CDR3 spans 18 amino acids. Germline CDR1 is SGHRS and CDR2 is YFSETQ. Input material: blood. The chain uses TRBV5-1 and TRBJ2-7; TCRdb's D call, TRBD1, is unchecked because there is no DNA. The origin of this receptor is a human donor with ulcerative colitis or Crohn's disease, or a healthy co-twin of an affected twin (not recorded which). CDR3 sequence: CASSLRTEEAPKSYEQYF.